This T cell receptor (beta chain) was recovered during a study of regulatory T cells in long-lasting Graves disease. This clonotype has just a few counts. Sequence at one end of the junction differs from germline and may be a read error. Sequencing libraries for TCR beta were prepared with iRepertoire HTBI primers and Arm-PCR of CDR3 regions. TCRdb reprocessed the multiplex PCR reads with MiXCR, giving one entry per CDR3 protein. Found here are some 460,000 distinct CDR3 sequences, about 17% of them singletons; the top ten hold about 12%. This sample's time point: newly diagnosed GD, antithyroid drugs for less than 3 months. The TCR library was made from RNA extracted from PBMCs. Germline CDR1 is MNHEY and CDR2 is SVGAGI. The CDR3 runs 15 residues. This same sample was also part of a study on T cells in Graves' hyperthyroidism and ophthalmopathy.

The TCR was taken from a man aged 40-49 years with Graves disease. The rearrangement uses TRBV6-5 and TRBJ2-3, with D perhaps TRBD2 (6 bases). Sequenced here: peripheral blood mononuclear cells (PBMCs), sampled at new diagnosis, from a patient treated with antithyroid drugs. The DNA for the CDR3 is TGTGCCAGCGGTTACTCGAGGGTTGGAGGGGATACGCAGTATTTT. Translated: CASGYSRVGGDTQYF.